The clone carrying this T cell receptor beta chain was counted at least ten times. The antigen is not known. The germline and genes are mouse ones. The CDR3 end is not reached by the read, which stops 3 residues before it; the germline J gene fills it in. This entry belongs to a study of CD8+ T cells in alopecia areata. Study-level points and caveats: The study also sequences resident alphabeta T cells of normal skin in scalp samples. Compared with normal scalp, lesional scalp had higher clonality and more expanded CD8+ clones. Unlike in mice, where it was clearer, TCR sharing across patients was less clear, possibly HLA-related.

Time point: mouse skin 6 weeks after grafting, around onset of hair loss. It was at grafting, and again 3 and 6 weeks later, that recipient mouse skin was biopsied. RNA, once extracted, was reverse transcribed into cDNA for use as the sequencing template. Only in-frame clones appear in the TCRdb table, and some are missing; sequencing was by immunoSEQ multiplex PCR. Listed here are about 5,900 clones without any singletons, the top ten holding approximately 25%. V was shortened by 2 bases and J by 3 bases, with 6 bases between the two germline ends. Germline loops: CDR1 FNHDT, CDR2 SITEND (reference sequence). This CDR3 spans 14 amino acids.

The TCR was taken from a C3H/HeJ mouse with alopecia areata. Mice of this strain are of MHC haplotype H2-k. The chain joins TRBV19 to TRBJ1-6, with a possible D match to TRBD1 (6 bases). TRBJ1-6 is identified as an open reading frame with a role that is uncertain. This specimen consisted of skin, obtained at week 6. The sequenced part of the CDR3 DNA is TGTGCCAGCAGTATGACAGGCTATAATTCGCCC. It translates to CASSMTGYNSP. The whole CDR3 protein is CASSMTGYNSPLYF.